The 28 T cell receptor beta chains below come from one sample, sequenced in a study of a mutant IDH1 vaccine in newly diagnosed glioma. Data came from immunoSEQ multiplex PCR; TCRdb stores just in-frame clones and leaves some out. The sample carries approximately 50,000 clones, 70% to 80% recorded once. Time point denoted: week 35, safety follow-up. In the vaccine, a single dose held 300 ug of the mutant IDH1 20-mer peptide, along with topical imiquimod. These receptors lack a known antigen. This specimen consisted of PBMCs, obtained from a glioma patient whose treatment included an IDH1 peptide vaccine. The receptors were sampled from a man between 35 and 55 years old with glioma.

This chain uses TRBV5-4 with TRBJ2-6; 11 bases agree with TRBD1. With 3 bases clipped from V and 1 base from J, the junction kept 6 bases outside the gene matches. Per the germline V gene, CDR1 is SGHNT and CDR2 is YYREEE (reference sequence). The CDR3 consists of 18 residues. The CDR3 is CASSYGQGATSGANVLTF. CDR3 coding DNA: TGTGCCAGCAGCTACGGACAGGGGGCGACATCTGGGGCCAACGTCCTGACTTTC. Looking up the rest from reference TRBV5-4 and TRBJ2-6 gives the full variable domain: ETGVTQSPTHLIKTRGQQVTLRCSSQSGHNTVSWYQQALGQGPQFIFQYYREEENGRGNFPPRFSGLQFPNYSSELNVNALELDDSALYLCASSYGQGATSGANVLTFGAGSRLTVL.

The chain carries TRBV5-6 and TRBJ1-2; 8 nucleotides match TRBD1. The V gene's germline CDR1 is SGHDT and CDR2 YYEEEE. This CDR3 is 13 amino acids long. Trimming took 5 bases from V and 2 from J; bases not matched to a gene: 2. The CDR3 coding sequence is TGTGCCAGCAGGGACAGGGTGAACTATGGCTACACCTTC. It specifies CASRDRVNYGYTF.

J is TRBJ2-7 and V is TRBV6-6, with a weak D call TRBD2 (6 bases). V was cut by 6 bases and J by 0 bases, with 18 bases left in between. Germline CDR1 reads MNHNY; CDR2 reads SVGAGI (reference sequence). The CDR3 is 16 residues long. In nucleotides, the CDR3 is TGTGCCAGCAGCGACCCGGGACTTACGAGCTCCTACGAGCAGTACGTC. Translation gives CASSDPGLTSSYEQYV.

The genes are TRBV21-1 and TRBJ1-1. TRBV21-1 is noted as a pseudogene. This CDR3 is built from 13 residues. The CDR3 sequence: CASIEGSNTEAFF. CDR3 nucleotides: TGTGCCAGCATCGAAGGCTCGAACACTGAAGCTTTCTTT.

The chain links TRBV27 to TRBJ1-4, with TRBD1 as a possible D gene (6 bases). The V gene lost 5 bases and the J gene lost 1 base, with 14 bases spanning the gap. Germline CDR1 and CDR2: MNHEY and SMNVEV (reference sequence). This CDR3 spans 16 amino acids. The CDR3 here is CASSAYAGVTNEKLFF. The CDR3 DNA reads TGTGCCAGCAGTGCATACGCAGGGGTAACTAATGAAAAACTGTTTTTT.

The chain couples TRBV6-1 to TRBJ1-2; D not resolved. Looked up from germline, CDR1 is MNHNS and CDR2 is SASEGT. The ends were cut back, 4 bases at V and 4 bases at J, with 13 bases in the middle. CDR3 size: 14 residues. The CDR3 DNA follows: TGTGCCAGCAGTGCGGTCCGGGGAAGCTATGGCTACACCTTC. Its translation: CASSAVRGSYGYTF.

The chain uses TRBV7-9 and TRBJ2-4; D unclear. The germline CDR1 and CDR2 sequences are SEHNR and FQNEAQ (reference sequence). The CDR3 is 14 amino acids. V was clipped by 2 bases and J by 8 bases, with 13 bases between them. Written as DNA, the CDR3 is TGTGCCAGCAGCTTAACGCTCCGTGGAGACATTCAGTACTTC. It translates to CASSLTLRGDIQYF.

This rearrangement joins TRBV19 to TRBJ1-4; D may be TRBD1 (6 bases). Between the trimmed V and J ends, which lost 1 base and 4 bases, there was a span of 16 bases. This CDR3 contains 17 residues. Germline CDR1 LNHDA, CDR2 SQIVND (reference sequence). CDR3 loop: CASSIASQGGDNEKLFF. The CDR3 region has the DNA TGTGCCAGTAGTATAGCCTCACAGGGTGGGGATAATGAAAAACTGTTTTTT.

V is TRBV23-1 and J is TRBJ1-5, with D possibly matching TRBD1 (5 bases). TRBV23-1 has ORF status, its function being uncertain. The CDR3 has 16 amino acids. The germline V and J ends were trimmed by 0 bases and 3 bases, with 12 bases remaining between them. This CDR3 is CASSQSPGCNNQPQHF. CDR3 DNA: TGCGCCAGCAGTCAATCACCAGGGTGCAACAATCAGCCCCAGCATTTT.

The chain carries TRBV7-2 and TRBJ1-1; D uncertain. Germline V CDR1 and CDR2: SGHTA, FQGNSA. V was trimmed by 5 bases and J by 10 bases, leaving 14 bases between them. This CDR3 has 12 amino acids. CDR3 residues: CASSRDTVGAFF. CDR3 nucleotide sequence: TGTGCCAGCAGCCGAGACACGGTGGGAGCTTTCTTT.

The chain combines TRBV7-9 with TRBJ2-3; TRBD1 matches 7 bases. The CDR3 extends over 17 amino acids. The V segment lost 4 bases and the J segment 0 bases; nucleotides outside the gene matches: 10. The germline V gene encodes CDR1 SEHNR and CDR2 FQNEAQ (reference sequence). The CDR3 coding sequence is TGTGCCAGCAGCTCGGGAAGGGGGCACTTTAGCACAGATACGCAGTATTTT. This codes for CASSSGRGHFSTDTQYF.

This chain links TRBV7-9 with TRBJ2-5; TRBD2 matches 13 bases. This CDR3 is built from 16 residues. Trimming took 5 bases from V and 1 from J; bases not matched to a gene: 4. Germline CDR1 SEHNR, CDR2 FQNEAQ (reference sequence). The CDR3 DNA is TGTGCCAGCAGCGAGACTAGCGGGAGGTCCCAAGAGACCCAGTACTTC. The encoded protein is CASSETSGRSQETQYF.

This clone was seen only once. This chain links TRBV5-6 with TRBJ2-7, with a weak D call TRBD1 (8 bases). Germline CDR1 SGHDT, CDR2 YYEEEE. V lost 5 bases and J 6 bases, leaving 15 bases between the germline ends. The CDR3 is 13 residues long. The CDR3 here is CASRAGGTGEQYV. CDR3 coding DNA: TGTGCCAGCAGGGCCGGGGGGACAGGCGAGCAGTACGTC.

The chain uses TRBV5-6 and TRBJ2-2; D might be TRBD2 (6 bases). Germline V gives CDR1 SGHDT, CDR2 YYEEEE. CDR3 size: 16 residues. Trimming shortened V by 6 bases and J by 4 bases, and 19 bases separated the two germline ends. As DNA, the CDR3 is TGTGCCAGCAACCGCGGGATGTTGTCGGCCACCGGGGAGCTGTTTTTT. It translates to CASNRGMLSATGELFF.

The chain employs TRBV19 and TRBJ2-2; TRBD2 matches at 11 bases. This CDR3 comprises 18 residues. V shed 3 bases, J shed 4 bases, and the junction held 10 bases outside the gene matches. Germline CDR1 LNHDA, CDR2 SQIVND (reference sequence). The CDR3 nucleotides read TGTGCCAGTAGTATTCGGGCTAGCGGGAGGAGCGGCACCGGGGAGCTGTTTTTT. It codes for CASSIRASGRSGTGELFF.

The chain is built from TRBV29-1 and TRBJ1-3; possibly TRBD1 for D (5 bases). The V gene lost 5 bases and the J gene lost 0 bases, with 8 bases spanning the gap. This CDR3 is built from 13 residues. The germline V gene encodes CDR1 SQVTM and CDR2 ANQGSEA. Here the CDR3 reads CSVPGTSGNTIYF. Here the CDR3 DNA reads TGCAGCGTTCCCGGGACCTCTGGAAACACCATATATTTT. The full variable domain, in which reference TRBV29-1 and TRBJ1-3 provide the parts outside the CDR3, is SAVISQKPSRDICQRGTSLTIQCQVDSQVTMMFWYRQQPGQSLTLIATANQGSEATYESGFVIDKFPISRPNLTFSTLTVSNMSPEDSSIYLCSVPGTSGNTIYFGEGSWLTVV.

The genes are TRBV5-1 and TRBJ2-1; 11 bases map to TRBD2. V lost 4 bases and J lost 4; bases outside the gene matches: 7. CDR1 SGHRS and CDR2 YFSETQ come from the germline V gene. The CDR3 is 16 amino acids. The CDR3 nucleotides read TGCGCCAGCAGCGTACTAGCGGGAGCGGGATACAATGAGCAGTTCTTC. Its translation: CASSVLAGAGYNEQFF.

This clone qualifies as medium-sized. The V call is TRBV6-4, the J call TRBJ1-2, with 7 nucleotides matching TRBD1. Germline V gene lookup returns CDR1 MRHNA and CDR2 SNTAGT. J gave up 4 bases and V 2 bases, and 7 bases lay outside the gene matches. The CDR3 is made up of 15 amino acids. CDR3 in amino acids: CASSDTTTGLYGYTF. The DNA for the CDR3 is TGTGCCAGCAGTGACACAACGACAGGGCTCTATGGCTACACCTTC.

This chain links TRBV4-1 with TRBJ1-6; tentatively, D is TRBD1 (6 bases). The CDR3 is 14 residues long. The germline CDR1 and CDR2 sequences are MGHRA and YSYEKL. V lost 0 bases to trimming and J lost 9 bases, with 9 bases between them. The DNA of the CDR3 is TGCGCCAGCAGCCAAGACAGGGGAGGTTCACCCCTCCACTTT. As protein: CASSQDRGGSPLHF.

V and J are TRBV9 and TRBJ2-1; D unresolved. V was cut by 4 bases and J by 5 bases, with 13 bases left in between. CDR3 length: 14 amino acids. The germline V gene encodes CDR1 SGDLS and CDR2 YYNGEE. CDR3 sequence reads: CASSLQTGDNEQFF. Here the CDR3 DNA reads TGTGCCAGCAGCCTCCAGACTGGAGACAATGAGCAGTTCTTC.

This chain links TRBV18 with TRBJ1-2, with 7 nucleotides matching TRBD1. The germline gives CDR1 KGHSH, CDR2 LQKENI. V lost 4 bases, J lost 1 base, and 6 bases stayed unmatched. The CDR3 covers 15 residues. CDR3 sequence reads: CASSLSGTDNYGYTF. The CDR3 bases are TGTGCCAGCTCACTATCCGGGACAGATAACTATGGCTACACCTTC.

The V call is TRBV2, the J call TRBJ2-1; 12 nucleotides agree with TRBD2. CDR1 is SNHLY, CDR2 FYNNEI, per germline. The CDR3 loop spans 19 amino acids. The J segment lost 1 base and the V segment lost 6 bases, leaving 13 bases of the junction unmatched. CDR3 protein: CASSAPTSGRMGSYNEQFF. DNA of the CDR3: TGTGCCAGCAGCGCCCCAACTAGCGGGAGGATGGGGTCCTACAATGAGCAGTTCTTC.

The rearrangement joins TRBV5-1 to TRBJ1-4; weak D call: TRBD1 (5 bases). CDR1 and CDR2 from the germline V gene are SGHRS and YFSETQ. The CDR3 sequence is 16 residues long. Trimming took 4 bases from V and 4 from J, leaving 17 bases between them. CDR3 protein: CASSPRGGRGNEKLFF. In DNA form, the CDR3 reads TGCGCCAGCAGCCCCCGCGGGGGTAGAGGTAATGAAAAACTGTTTTTT.

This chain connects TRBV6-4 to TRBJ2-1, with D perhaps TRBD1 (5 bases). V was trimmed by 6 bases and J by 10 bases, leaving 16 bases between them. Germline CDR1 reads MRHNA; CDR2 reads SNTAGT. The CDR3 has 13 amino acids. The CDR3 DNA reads TGTGCCAGCAGCCTAGACAGACGAACAGAGCAGTTCTTC. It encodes CASSLDRRTEQFF.

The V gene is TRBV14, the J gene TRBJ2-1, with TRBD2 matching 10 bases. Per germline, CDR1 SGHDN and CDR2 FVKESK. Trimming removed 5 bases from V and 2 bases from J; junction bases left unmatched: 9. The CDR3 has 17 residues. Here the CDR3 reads CASSEGLAGDTYNEQFF. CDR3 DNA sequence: TGTGCCAGCAGCGAAGGTCTAGCGGGAGACACCTACAATGAGCAGTTCTTC.

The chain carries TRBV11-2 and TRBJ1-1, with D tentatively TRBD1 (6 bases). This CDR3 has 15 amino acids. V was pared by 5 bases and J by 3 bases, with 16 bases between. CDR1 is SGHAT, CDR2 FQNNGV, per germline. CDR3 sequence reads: CASSNGGGAYTEAFF. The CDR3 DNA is TGTGCCAGCAGCAATGGGGGGGGCGCATACACTGAAGCTTTCTTT.

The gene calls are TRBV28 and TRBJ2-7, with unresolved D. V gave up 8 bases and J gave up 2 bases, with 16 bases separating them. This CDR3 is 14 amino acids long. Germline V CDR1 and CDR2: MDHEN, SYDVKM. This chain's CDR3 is CASAPASYPYEQYV. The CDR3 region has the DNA TGTGCCAGCGCCCCGGCCAGTTATCCCTACGAGCAGTACGTC.

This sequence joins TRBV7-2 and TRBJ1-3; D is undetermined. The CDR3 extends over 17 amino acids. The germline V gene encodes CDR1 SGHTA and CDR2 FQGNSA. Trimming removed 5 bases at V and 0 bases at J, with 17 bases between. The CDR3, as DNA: TGTGCCAGCAGCCCGCCCCCGGTTCCCAGCTCTGGAAACACCATATATTTT. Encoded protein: CASSPPPVPSSGNTIYF.